Described below is a single TCR beta chain sequence and its context. The authors' processing: Reference gene primer amplification gave nucleated cell count estimates. Assay: immunoSEQ multiplex PCR; the TCRdb copy retains only in-frame clones and omits some. The V and J calls and clone size are taken from that table; D and trimming were inferred from the DNA. Seen here are 90,000 to 150,000 clones, 85% observed once, and the top ten hold roughly 3.9%. The data are from a study of blood T cell repertoires in COVID-19. Study-wide background: Specimens from acute and convalescent COVID-19 originated in the United States, Italy and Spain. From T cells, B-cell-depleted T cells, or PBMCs came the material, which was cDNA or gDNA.

The CDR3 spans 13 residues. Germline loops: CDR1 GTSNPN, CDR2 SVGIG (reference sequence). V lost 5 bases to trimming and J lost 8 bases; unmatched junction nucleotides: 8. Sequenced input: peripheral blood. J is TRBJ1-4 and V is TRBV30, with 7 positions matching TRBD1. The source is a man in his sixties with acute or convalescent COVID-19. The CDR3 DNA sequence: TGTGCCTGGTCGAGGGGGCGGGAAGAAAAACTGTTTTTT. Translating gives CAWSRGREEKLFF.